Each of the 30 T cell receptor beta chains below was sequenced from the same sample in a study of cytomegalovirus exposure and HLA in healthy donors. PCR employed 60 Vbeta and 13 Jbeta primers. Sequenced by immunoSEQ multiplex PCR; TCRdb stores in-frame clones only, minus some. The sample lists roughly 140,000 clones, roughly 80% seen once, with about 6.9% in the top ten. The sequenced sample was PBMCs. These receptors came from a woman aged 40-49 years in good health and CMV-seropositive.

This chain joins TRBV19 and TRBJ2-7; 8 bases are a match to TRBD2. Germline V CDR1 and CDR2: LNHDA, SQIVND (reference sequence). This CDR3 contains 14 residues. V lost 3 bases to trimming and J lost 3 bases; unmatched junction nucleotides: 4. Here the CDR3 DNA reads TGTGCCAGTAGTATCCCCGGGGGGGGCTACGAGCAGTACTTC. Translated: CASSIPGGGYEQYF. The full variable domain, rest sourced from reference TRBV19 and TRBJ2-7, is DGGITQSPKYLFRKEGQNVTLSCEQNLNHDAMYWYRQDPGQGLRLIYYSQIVNDFQKGDIAEGYSVSREKKESFPLTVTSAQKNPTAFYLCASSIPGGGYEQYFGPGTRLTVT.

The rearrangement joins TRBV7-3 to TRBJ2-3; 8 bases are shared with TRBD2. Germline trimming cut 2 bases from V and 7 bases from J; bases unmatched to any gene: 8. This CDR3 spans 15 amino acids. Germline CDR1 is SGHTA and CDR2 is FQGTGA. The CDR3 DNA reads as TGTGCCAGCAGCTTAGGGGGACTAGGTTCGAATACGCAGTATTTT. The encoded protein is CASSLGGLGSNTQYF.

This chain joins TRBV9 and TRBJ1-3, with D possibly matching TRBD1 (5 bases). V was pared by 9 bases and J by 0 bases, with 10 bases between. The length of the CDR3 is 13 residues. Germline CDR1 reads SGDLS; CDR2 reads YYNGEE. In nucleotides, the CDR3 is TGTGCCACCGGGGGGATCTCTGGAAACACCATATATTTT. This sequence encodes CATGGISGNTIYF.

This chain joins TRBV7-2 and TRBJ2-2; D possibly corresponds to TRBD1 (6 bases). This CDR3 is 14 amino acids long. The V gene lost 1 base and the J gene lost 7 bases, with 10 bases spanning the gap. Germline CDR1 is SGHTA and CDR2 is FQGNSA. The CDR3 loop reads CASSLDRVGGELFF. The CDR3 nucleotides are TGTGCCAGCAGCTTAGACAGGGTTGGCGGGGAGCTGTTTTTT.

This clone was observed a handful of times. V and J are TRBV6-5 and TRBJ1-4, with D unresolved. The CDR3 length is 13 residues. The germline V gene encodes CDR1 MNHEY and CDR2 SVGAGI. V lost 8 bases to trimming and J lost 4 bases, with 11 bases between them. The CDR3 DNA reads as TGTGCCAGCTCTCGGAGCTTTAATGAAAAACTGTTTTTT. Protein: CASSRSFNEKLFF.

This chain connects TRBV18 to TRBJ2-7; 9 bases line up with TRBD1. This CDR3 comprises 15 residues. J gave up 3 bases and V 4 bases, and 7 bases lay outside the gene matches. The germline CDR1 and CDR2 sequences are KGHSH and LQKENI. Here the CDR3 reads CASSLGQGPNYEQYF. Here the CDR3 DNA reads TGTGCCAGCTCACTTGGACAGGGGCCTAACTACGAGCAGTACTTC.

In this sample, this clone turned up a few times. The rearrangement uses TRBV4-1 and TRBJ1-1; D possibly corresponds to TRBD1 (6 bases). V was cut by 0 bases and J by 1 base, with 15 bases left in between. Germline-derived CDR1 and CDR2 are MGHRA and YSYEKL. The CDR3 runs 17 residues. CDR3 sequence reads: CASSQDRTDSPNTEAFF. The CDR3 nucleotides are TGCGCCAGCAGCCAAGATCGGACAGATTCTCCGAACACTGAAGCTTTCTTT.

V is TRBV10-3 and J is TRBJ2-3, with D possibly matching TRBD1 (6 bases). Per germline, CDR1 ENHRY and CDR2 SYGVKD. The CDR3 is 17 amino acids. V lost 2 bases to trimming and J lost 0 bases, with 15 bases between them. CDR3 sequence: CAISEIRTDDSTDTQYF. The CDR3 DNA reads TGTGCCATCAGTGAGATAAGGACAGATGATAGCACAGATACGCAGTATTTT.

V is TRBV27 and J is TRBJ1-5; a weak D match, TRBD1 (6 bases). The CDR3 is made up of 16 amino acids. Trimming took 5 bases from V and 0 from J, leaving 14 bases between them. Germline CDR1 MNHEY, CDR2 SMNVEV (reference sequence). CDR3 amino acids: CASSEGGDYSNQPQHF. The CDR3 DNA reads TGTGCCAGCAGTGAAGGGGGGGACTATAGCAATCAGCCCCAGCATTTT.

The J gene is TRBJ2-5, the V gene TRBV5-1; D remains ambiguous. V was trimmed by 1 base and J by 5 bases, leaving 3 bases between them. The germline gives CDR1 SGHRS, CDR2 YFSETQ. CDR3 length: 11 residues. The CDR3 reads CASSLSETQYF. As DNA, the CDR3 is TGCGCCAGCAGCTTGTCGGAGACCCAGTACTTC.

The rearrangement uses TRBV19 and TRBJ2-6; the D gene is possibly TRBD1 (6 bases). The ends were cut back, 3 bases at V and 4 bases at J, with 22 bases in the middle. CDR3 length equals 19 residues. Germline loops: CDR1 LNHDA, CDR2 SQIVND (reference sequence). This chain's CDR3 is CASSIQGTGNLRGANVLTF. The CDR3 DNA reads as TGTGCCAGTAGTATTCAAGGCACAGGGAACTTAAGGGGGGCCAACGTCCTGACTTTC.

The rearrangement links TRBV5-1 to TRBJ1-1; maybe TRBD1 (6 bases). The V end lost 3 bases, the J end lost 1 base, and 13 bases lay between the germline ends. Germline assignment: CDR1 SGHRS and CDR2 YFSETQ. This CDR3 is built from 15 residues. The CDR3 is CASSSGANANTEAFF. DNA for the CDR3: TGCGCCAGCAGCTCAGGGGCCAACGCGAACACTGAAGCTTTCTTT.

The chain carries TRBV2 and TRBJ1-3; D remains unclear. CDR1 SNHLY and CDR2 FYNNEI come from the germline V gene. The CDR3 loop spans 14 amino acids. V lost 3 bases and J 0 bases, leaving 6 bases between the germline ends. The CDR3 coding sequence is TGTGCCAGCAGTGATAGAAGCTCTGGAAACACCATATATTTT. It codes for CASSDRSSGNTIYF.

The CDR3 nucleotides read TGTGCCAGCAGCTCGACAGGGGGCTACACCTTC. Translating it yields CASSSTGGYTF. This sequence joins TRBV5-4 and TRBJ1-2; TRBD1 matches 7 bases. This CDR3 contains 11 residues. The junction had 1 base not matched to a gene; V was cut back by 3 bases and J by 8 bases. Germline V CDR1 and CDR2: SGHNT, YYREEE (reference sequence).

The chain uses TRBV28 and TRBJ2-7, with D maybe TRBD1 (5 bases). Trimming removed 6 bases from V and 3 bases from J, with 15 bases in between. The germline gives CDR1 MDHEN, CDR2 SYDVKM. This CDR3 has 14 amino acids. CDR3 region: CASRRPQGNYEQYF. CDR3 DNA: TGTGCCAGCAGACGACCCCAGGGAAACTACGAGCAGTACTTC.

The genes are TRBV5-1 and TRBJ2-3; D remains unclear. There are 14 residues in the CDR3. Between the trimmed V and J ends, which lost 1 base and 6 bases, there was a span of 12 bases. CDR1 is SGHRS, CDR2 YFSETQ, per germline. The CDR3 DNA sequence: TGCGCCAGCAGCTTGAATCCAGGCTGGGATACGCAGTATTTT. Its protein is CASSLNPGWDTQYF.

The CDR3 DNA sequence: TGCACCAGCAGCCGGCCGGTCGCCGGGAGCAATCAGCCCCAGCATTTT. Its translation is CTSSRPVAGSNQPQHF. This chain uses TRBV1 with TRBJ1-5. TRBV1 is given as a pseudogene. This CDR3 is 16 amino acids long.

The J gene is TRBJ1-2, the V gene TRBV28; no clear D gene. Trimming removed 6 bases from V and 2 bases from J, with 4 bases in between. There are 11 residues in the CDR3. Germline-derived CDR1 and CDR2 are MDHEN and SYDVKM. The CDR3 sequence: CASRLNYGYTF. In DNA, the CDR3 is TGTGCCAGCAGGCTAAACTATGGCTACACCTTC.

The chain links TRBV18 to TRBJ1-1, with a tentative D call TRBD1 (6 bases). The CDR3 covers 15 residues. The germline V gene encodes CDR1 KGHSH and CDR2 LQKENI. Trimming shortened V by 6 bases and J by 3 bases, and 17 bases separated the two germline ends. The CDR3 coding sequence is TGTGCCAGCTCCCAACGAACAGGGTTAGACACTGAAGCTTTCTTT. It encodes CASSQRTGLDTEAFF. Drawing the rest from reference TRBV18 and TRBJ1-1, the complete variable domain is NAGVMQNPRHLVRRRGQEARLRCSPMKGHSHVYWYRQLPEEGLKFMVYLQKENIIDESGMPKERFSAEFPKEGPSILRIQQVVRGDSAAYFCASSQRTGLDTEAFFGQGTRLTVV.

The chain links TRBV9 to TRBJ1-2; TRBD1 might be the D (5 bases). Trimming pared 4 bases from V and 0 bases from J, leaving 13 bases between. There are 15 residues in the CDR3. CDR1 and CDR2 from the germline V gene are SGDLS and YYNGEE. The CDR3 coding sequence is TGTGCCAGCAGCTTAGGACACACTTCTAACTATGGCTACACCTTC. This codes for CASSLGHTSNYGYTF.

The chain joins TRBV5-4 to TRBJ2-7, with 14 bases fitting TRBD2. The CDR3 length is 15 residues. The germline V gene encodes CDR1 SGHNT and CDR2 YYREEE (reference sequence). J lost 4 bases, V lost 3 bases, and 3 bases had no gene match. CDR3 sequence (DNA): TGTGCCAGCAGCTCAGGACTAGCGGGGGGTTACGAGCAGTACTTC. Translating gives CASSSGLAGGYEQYF. The full variable domain, its missing parts supplied by reference TRBV5-4 and TRBJ2-7, is ETGVTQSPTHLIKTRGQQVTLRCSSQSGHNTVSWYQQALGQGPQFIFQYYREEENGRGNFPPRFSGLQFPNYSSELNVNALELDDSALYLCASSSGLAGGYEQYFGPGTRLTVT.

The chain couples TRBV5-1 to TRBJ2-7, with 10 bases matching TRBD1. Germline V gene data show CDR1 as SGHRS and CDR2 as YFSETQ. The CDR3 loop spans 15 amino acids. The V and J ends lost 3 bases and 0 bases, in that order; junction bases with no gene match: 3. CDR3 in DNA: TGCGCCAGCAGCTGGGGACAGGGGAGCTCCTACGAGCAGTACTTC. It translates to CASSWGQGSSYEQYF.

This clone was seen only once. The chain has TRBV7-9 and TRBJ2-7; D is possibly TRBD1 (5 bases). CDR1 and CDR2 (germline): SEHNR, FQNEAQ (reference sequence). Trimming took off 5 bases at V and 7 bases at J, with 15 bases between the two ends. This CDR3 is 13 amino acids long. CDR3 in amino acids: CASSLETEREQYF. The DNA for the CDR3 is TGTGCCAGCAGCCTCGAGACAGAGAGAGAGCAGTACTTC.

The chain carries TRBV6-5 and TRBJ1-2; perhaps TRBD1 as D (5 bases). Germline-derived CDR1 and CDR2 are MNHEY and SVGAGI. Trimming left V 0 bases short and J 5 bases short, with 13 bases between. This CDR3 region has 15 residues. CDR3 DNA: TGTGCCAGCAGTTACTCGGGCCAGGCAGGGTATGGCTACACCTTC. Translating gives CASSYSGQAGYGYTF.

This clone was counted only a few times. The chain recombines TRBV2 with TRBJ2-1, with D possibly being TRBD2 (5 bases). The length of the CDR3 is 14 residues. Germline CDR1 SNHLY, CDR2 FYNNEI. Trimming removed 7 bases from V and 4 bases from J, with 14 bases in between. This CDR3 reads CASKDRGFYNEQFF. Written as DNA, the CDR3 is TGTGCCAGCAAAGACCGGGGATTTTACAATGAGCAGTTCTTC.

This clone was seen more than once but under ten times. The chain employs TRBV7-9 and TRBJ2-1, with TRBD2 identical over 13 bases. Germline assignment: CDR1 SEHNR and CDR2 FQNEAQ (reference sequence). Losses at the gene ends were 5 bases for V and 7 bases for J; bases not matched to a gene: 8. There are 16 residues in the CDR3. The CDR3 DNA follows: TGTGCCAGCAGCCTTTTACTAGCGGGGGGGAGGAATGAGCAGTTCTTC. Amino acids: CASSLLLAGGRNEQFF.

The genes are TRBV5-1 and TRBJ2-1, with no clear D. Germline-derived CDR1 and CDR2 are SGHRS and YFSETQ. The CDR3 spans 17 residues. V was trimmed by 0 bases and J by 0 bases, leaving 13 bases between them. CDR3 sequence: CASSLDSLYSSYNEQFF. DNA for the CDR3: TGCGCCAGCAGCTTGGATAGTCTGTATAGCTCCTACAATGAGCAGTTCTTC. The full variable domain, with the rest looked up from reference TRBV5-1 and TRBJ2-1, is KAGVTQTPRYLIKTRGQQVTLSCSPISGHRSVSWYQQTPGQGLQFLFEYFSETQRNKGNFPGRFSGRQFSNSRSEMNVSTLELGDSALYLCASSLDSLYSSYNEQFFGPGTRLTVL.

The chain recombines TRBV18 with TRBJ2-7; the D gene is possibly TRBD1 (6 bases). There are 13 residues in the CDR3. Trimming cost V 6 bases and J 3 bases, with 12 bases left between them. The germline V gene has CDR1 KGHSH and CDR2 LQKENI. CDR3 in DNA: TGTGCCAGCTCTACAGGGAGTAACTACGAGCAGTACTTC. It is translated as CASSTGSNYEQYF.

V gene TRBV9 combines with J gene TRBJ2-5; TRBD1 is a possible D gene (6 bases). Per the germline V gene, CDR1 is SGDLS and CDR2 is YYNGEE. This CDR3 comprises 14 residues. V was trimmed by 5 bases and J by 1 base, leaving 12 bases between them. The CDR3 nucleotides are TGTGCCAGCAGAAGGGGGTCGGGCCAAGAGACCCAGTACTTC. It yields the protein CASRRGSGQETQYF.

The chain is built from TRBV6-1 and TRBJ1-1; TRBD1 matches at 9 bases. J gave up 4 bases and V 6 bases, and 6 bases lay outside the gene matches. CDR1 and CDR2 from the germline V gene are MNHNS and SASEGT. This CDR3 region has 14 residues. CDR3 residues: CASRYRGQGTEAFF. CDR3 in DNA: TGTGCCAGCAGGTACAGGGGGCAGGGCACTGAAGCTTTCTTT.